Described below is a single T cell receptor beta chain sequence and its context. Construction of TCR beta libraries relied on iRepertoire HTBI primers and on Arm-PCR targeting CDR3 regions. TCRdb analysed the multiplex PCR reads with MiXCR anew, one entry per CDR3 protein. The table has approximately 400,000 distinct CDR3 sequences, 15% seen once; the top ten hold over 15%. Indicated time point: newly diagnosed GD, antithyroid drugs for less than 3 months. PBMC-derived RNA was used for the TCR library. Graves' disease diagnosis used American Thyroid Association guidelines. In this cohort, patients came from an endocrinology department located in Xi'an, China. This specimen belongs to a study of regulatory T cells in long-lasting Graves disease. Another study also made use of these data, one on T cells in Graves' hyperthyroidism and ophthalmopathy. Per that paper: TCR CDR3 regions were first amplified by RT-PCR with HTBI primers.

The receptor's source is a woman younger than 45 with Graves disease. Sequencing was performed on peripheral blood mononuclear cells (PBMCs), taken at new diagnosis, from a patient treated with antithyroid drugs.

Here the CDR3 reads CASSEAGVAGETQYF. The CDR3 DNA reads TGTGCCAGCAGTGAAGCAGGGGTAGCCGGGGAGACCCAGTACTTC. The chain combines TRBV2 with TRBJ2-5; D is perhaps TRBD1 (5 bases). The CDR3 spans 15 residues. Trimming took off 0 bases at V and 5 bases at J, with 13 bases between the two ends. Germline V gives CDR1 SNHLY, CDR2 FYNNEI.